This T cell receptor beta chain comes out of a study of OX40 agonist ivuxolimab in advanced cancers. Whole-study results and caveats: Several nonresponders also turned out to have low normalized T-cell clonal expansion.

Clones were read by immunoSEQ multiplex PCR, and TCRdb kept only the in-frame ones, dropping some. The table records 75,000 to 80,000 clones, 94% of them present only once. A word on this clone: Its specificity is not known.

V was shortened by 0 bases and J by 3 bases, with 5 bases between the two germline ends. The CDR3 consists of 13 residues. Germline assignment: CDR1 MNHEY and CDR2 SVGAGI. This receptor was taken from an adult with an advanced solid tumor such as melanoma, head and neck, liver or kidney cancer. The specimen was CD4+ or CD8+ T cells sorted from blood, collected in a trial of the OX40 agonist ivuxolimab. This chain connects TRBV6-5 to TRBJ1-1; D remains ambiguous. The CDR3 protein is CASSYSEDTEAFF. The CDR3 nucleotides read TGTGCCAGCAGTTACTCGGAAGACACTGAAGCTTTCTTT.